Given below is one T cell receptor beta chain in context. The data are from a study of cytomegalovirus exposure and HLA in healthy donors. Germline V gene lookup returns CDR1 SGDLS and CDR2 YYNGEE. CDR3 length: 14 amino acids. Trimming took off 6 bases at V and 5 bases at J, with 16 bases between the two ends. Use of 60 Vbeta and 13 Jbeta primers characterized the PCR. Data came from immunoSEQ multiplex PCR; TCRdb stores just in-frame clones and leaves some out. The sample holds some 130,000 clones, 80% to 90% seen once. The material sequenced was PBMCs. This receptor was taken from a woman in her forties in good health and CMV-seropositive. This sequence joins TRBV9 and TRBJ2-3; D may be TRBD2 (6 bases). CDR3 protein: CASTRLVTQDTQYF. The CDR3 DNA is TGTGCCAGCACCCGACTAGTCACCCAAGATACGCAGTATTTT.